Each of the 5 T cell receptor beta chains below was sequenced from the same sample in a study of blood T cell repertoires in COVID-19. The repertoire was sequenced with immunoSEQ multiplex PCR; TCRdb's copy has only in-frame clones and lacks some. Of roughly 38,000 clones listed, about 83% were seen once; the top ten hold roughly 2%. The specimen sequenced was peripheral blood. Receptor source: a man aged 60 to 75 with active COVID-19.

This rearrangement joins TRBV11-2 to TRBJ2-1; 8 bases map to TRBD2. Per germline, CDR1 SGHAT and CDR2 FQNNGV. With V trimmed by 5 bases and J by 5 bases, 11 bases remained unmatched. The CDR3 contains 16 residues. The CDR3 DNA reads TGTGCCAGCAGCCCCCAGGGACTAGATTTCCACAATGAGCAGTTCTTC. It encodes CASSPQGLDFHNEQFF.

The chain combines TRBV7-2 with TRBJ1-5; a weak D match, TRBD1 (5 bases). The germline CDR1 and CDR2 sequences are SGHTA and FQGNSA. Trimming took off 1 base at V and 7 bases at J, with 14 bases between the two ends. This CDR3 contains 15 residues. CDR3 in DNA: TGTGCCAGCAGCTTAGGGGGGGTGGGCGCCCAGCCCCAGCATTTT. Residues: CASSLGGVGAQPQHF. The variable domain in full, with the rest retrieved from reference TRBV7-2 and TRBJ1-5, is GAGVSQSPSNKVTEKGKDVELRCDPISGHTALYWYRQSLGQGLEFLIYFQGNSAPDKSGLPSDRFSAERTGGSVSTLTIQRTQQEDSAVYLCASSLGGVGAQPQHFGDGTRLSIL.

As to this clone: Other DNA variants within this sample encode the same CDR3. CDR3 region: CASSRRDRDKGYTF. The CDR3 DNA reads TGCGCCAGCAGCCGCCGGGACAGGGATAAGGGCTACACCTTC. The rearrangement uses TRBV4-3 and TRBJ1-2; 9 bases align to TRBD1. Germline CDR1 and CDR2: LGHNA and YSLEER. The CDR3 length is 14 residues. The V gene end was trimmed by 4 bases and the J gene end by 8 bases; junction bases not matched to a gene: 8.

The chain has TRBV5-1 and TRBJ2-7, with 8 bases fitting TRBD1. Losses at the gene ends were 4 bases for V and 4 bases for J; bases not matched to a gene: 7. The germline CDR1 and CDR2 sequences are SGHRS and YFSETQ. The CDR3 contains 14 residues. CDR3 loop: CASSGVQGDYEQYF. The CDR3 DNA is TGCGCCAGCAGCGGGGTACAGGGGGATTACGAGCAGTACTTC. The full variable domain, completed using reference TRBV5-1 and TRBJ2-7, is KAGVTQTPRYLIKTRGQQVTLSCSPISGHRSVSWYQQTPGQGLQFLFEYFSETQRNKGNFPGRFSGRQFSNSRSEMNVSTLELGDSALYLCASSGVQGDYEQYFGPGTRLTVT.

The V gene is TRBV7-2, the J gene TRBJ2-1; weak D call: TRBD1 (6 bases). Looked up from germline, CDR1 is SGHTA and CDR2 is FQGNSA. The CDR3 contains 14 residues. The ends were cut back, 4 bases at V and 8 bases at J, with 15 bases in the middle. CDR3 protein: CASSSGQTGHEQFF. CDR3 in DNA: TGTGCCAGCAGCTCGGGACAAACGGGACATGAGCAGTTCTTC.